This TCR beta chain emerged from a study of T cell clonality in common variable immunodeficiency. This clone was counted between two and nine times. The antigen is undetermined. The read ends 3 residues shy of where the CDR3 ends; the end is completed using the germline J gene. Both groups were predominantly of Caucasian heritage. Heparinized whole blood, 5 to 8 ml, came from each donor. The repertoire was sequenced with immunoSEQ multiplex PCR; TCRdb's copy has only in-frame clones and lacks some. Captured here are 40,000 or so clones, none seen once; the top ten comprise roughly 3.6%. The study, taken as a whole, reports: Compared with controls, CVID subjects had fewer shared TCRbeta clones.

CDR1 is KGHSH and CDR2 is LQKENI in the germline V gene. With 3 bases clipped from V and 5 bases from J, the junction kept 3 bases outside the gene matches. CDR3 length: 15 residues. The sample taken for sequencing was peripheral blood mononuclear cells. This rearrangement joins TRBV18 to TRBJ1-5, with 11 bases fitting TRBD1. This TCR derives from a person aged 18 to 70 in good health. Partial CDR3 DNA: TGTGCCAGCTCACCCCGGACAGGGGGCGATCAGCCC. It specifies CASSPRTGGDQP. The whole CDR3 sequence is CASSPRTGGDQPQHF.